Following are 2 T cell receptor beta chains from one sample sequenced in a study of T cells expressing NK-cell markers. After re-calling the 5' RACE reads, TCRdb lists one entry per CDR3 protein, DNA absent. Here the sample table reports about 170,000 distinct CDR3 sequences. Sequencing used blood T cells: a sorted CD56 or NKG2C T cell subset, CD4+ or CD8+ T cells, or bulk PBMC T cells (not recorded which). The receptors originated from a man aged 18-70 years in good health.

The CDR3 spells CASSKDGAYEQYF. J is TRBJ2-7 and V is TRBV19. The CDR3 contains 13 residues. The V gene's germline CDR1 is LNHDA and CDR2 SQIVND (reference sequence).

V usage is TRBV5-4 and J usage is TRBJ2-5. The CDR3 loop spans 13 amino acids. CDR1 and CDR2 from the germline V gene are SGHNT and YYREEE (reference sequence). This CDR3 is CASSLPSSETQYF.